This T cell receptor (beta chain) originates from a study of beta chain features in type 1 diabetes. This clone appeared a few times. No antigen is known for it. The sequenced template was cDNA made from the entire isolated RNA. Data came from immunoSEQ multiplex PCR; TCRdb stores just in-frame clones and leaves some out. Here the sample spans about 640,000 clones, around 12% being singletons. Study outcomes and limitations: A cDNA-based sequencing approach could over-represent cells with high TCR expression. Significant though moderate, a shortening of TCRB CDR3s appeared in all four CD4+ subsets of Type 1 diabetes patients.

The CDR3 is made up of 15 amino acids. V dropped 1 base and J dropped 5; count of bases not matched to a gene: 8. Germline CDR1 SGHAT, CDR2 FQNNGV. The clonotype comes from a man aged 25-45 years with type 1 diabetes. The sequenced material came from naive CD4+ T cells from blood. The chain joins TRBV11-2 to TRBJ2-7, with 7 bases that match TRBD1. The CDR3 protein is CASSLGRGRRDEQYF. DNA for the CDR3: TGTGCCAGCAGCTTAGGAAGGGGGCGCAGGGACGAGCAGTACTTC.